Listed here is a single T cell receptor beta chain. The antigen remains unidentified. The data stem from a study of CD8 T cells in ankylosing spondylitis. Each CDR3 protein gets one entry after TCRdb re-called the 5' RACE reads with MiXCR. The sample lists about 510,000 distinct CDR3 sequences, approximately 5% occurring once. This CDR3 is 14 amino acids long. Germline V gives CDR1 SGHAT, CDR2 FQNNGV. V was shortened by 1 base and J by 3 bases, with 10 bases between the two germline ends. Overall study findings and caveats: Significant enrichment of disease-linked clones was reported in matched ankylosing spondylitis synovial fluid. Characteristic of ankylosing spondylitis blood, it appeared, was a TCR beta motif comprising several highly homologous variants.

Input material: blood, either unsorted or a sorted T cell fraction (not recorded which). This rearrangement joins TRBV11-2 to TRBJ2-7; D uncertain. The clonotype originates from a male donor with ankylosing spondylitis. The CDR3 sequence is CASSLGHLYYEQYF. In DNA form, the CDR3 reads TGTGCCAGCAGCTTAGGGCACCTGTACTACGAGCAGTACTTC. Variable domain in full (rest from reference TRBV11-2 and TRBJ2-7): EAGVAQSPRYKIIEKRQSVAFWCNPISGHATLYWYQQILGQGPKLLIQFQNNGVVDDSQLPKDRFSAERLKGVDSTLKIQPAKLEDSAVYLCASSLGHLYYEQYFGPGTRLTVT.